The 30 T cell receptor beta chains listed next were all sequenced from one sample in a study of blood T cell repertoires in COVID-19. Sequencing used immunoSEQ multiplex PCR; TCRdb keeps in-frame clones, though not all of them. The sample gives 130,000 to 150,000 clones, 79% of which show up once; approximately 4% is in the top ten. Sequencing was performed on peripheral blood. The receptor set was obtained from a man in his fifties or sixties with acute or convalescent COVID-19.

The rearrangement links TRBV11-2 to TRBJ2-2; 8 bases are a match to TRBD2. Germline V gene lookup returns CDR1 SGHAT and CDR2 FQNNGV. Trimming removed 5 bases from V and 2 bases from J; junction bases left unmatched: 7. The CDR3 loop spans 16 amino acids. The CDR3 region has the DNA TGTGCCAGCAGCCCCGGGGGGGCCCGAAACACCGGGGAGCTGTTTTTT. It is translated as CASSPGGARNTGELFF.

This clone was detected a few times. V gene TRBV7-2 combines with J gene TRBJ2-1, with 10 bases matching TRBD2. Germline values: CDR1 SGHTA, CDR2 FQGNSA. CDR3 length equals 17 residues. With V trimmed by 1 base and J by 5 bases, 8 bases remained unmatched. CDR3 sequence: CASSLGFLAGGNNEQFF. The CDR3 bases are TGTGCCAGCAGCTTAGGTTTTTTAGCGGGAGGAAACAATGAGCAGTTCTTC.

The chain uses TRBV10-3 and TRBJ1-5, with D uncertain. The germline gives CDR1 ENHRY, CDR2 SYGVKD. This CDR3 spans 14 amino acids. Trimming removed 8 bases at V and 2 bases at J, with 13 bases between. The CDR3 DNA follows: TGTGCCATCGCGGGCGGGCCAGGCAATCAGCCCCAGCATTTT. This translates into CAIAGGPGNQPQHF.

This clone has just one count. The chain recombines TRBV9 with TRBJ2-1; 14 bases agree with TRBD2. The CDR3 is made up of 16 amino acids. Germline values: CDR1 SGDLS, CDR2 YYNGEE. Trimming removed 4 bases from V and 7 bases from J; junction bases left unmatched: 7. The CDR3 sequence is CASSTQGLAGENEQFF. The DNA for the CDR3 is TGTGCCAGCAGCACACAGGGACTAGCGGGAGAAAATGAGCAGTTCTTC.

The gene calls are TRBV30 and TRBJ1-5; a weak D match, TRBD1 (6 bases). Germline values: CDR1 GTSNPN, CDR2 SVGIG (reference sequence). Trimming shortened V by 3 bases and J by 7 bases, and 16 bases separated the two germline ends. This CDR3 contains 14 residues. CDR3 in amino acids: CAWRSGDILQPQHF. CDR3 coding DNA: TGTGCCTGGAGGTCCGGGGACATACTCCAGCCCCAGCATTTT.

The CDR3 loop is CASSLDRHTGELFF. The CDR3 DNA sequence: TGTGCCAGCAGCTTGGACAGGCATACCGGGGAGCTGTTTTTT. The rearrangement joins TRBV5-4 to TRBJ2-2; a possible D gene is TRBD1 (5 bases). V lost 0 bases and J lost 5, with 8 bases in between. Germline V gene sequence: CDR1 SGHNT, CDR2 YYREEE (reference sequence). The CDR3 has 14 amino acids.

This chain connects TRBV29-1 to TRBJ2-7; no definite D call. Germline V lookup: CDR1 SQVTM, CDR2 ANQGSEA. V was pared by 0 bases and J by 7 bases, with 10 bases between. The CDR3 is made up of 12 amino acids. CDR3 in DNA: TGCAGCGTTGAAGATGAGCGTGGTGAGCAGTACTTC. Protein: CSVEDERGEQYF.

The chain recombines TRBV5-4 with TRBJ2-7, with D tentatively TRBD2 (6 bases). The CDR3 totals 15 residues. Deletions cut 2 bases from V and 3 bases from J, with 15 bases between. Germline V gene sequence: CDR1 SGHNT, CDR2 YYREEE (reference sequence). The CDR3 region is CASSFYSAGIYEQYF. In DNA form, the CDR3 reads TGTGCCAGCAGCTTTTACTCAGCGGGTATCTACGAGCAGTACTTC.

The DNA for the CDR3 is TGTGCCAGCAGCACCAGCGGGAGGGAGGACGGGGAGACCCAGTACTTC. This encodes CASSTSGREDGETQYF. V is TRBV5-4 and J is TRBJ2-5, with 10 bases fitting TRBD2. V shed 4 bases and J 5 bases; nucleotides not matched to a gene: 11. This CDR3 has 16 residues. Germline lookup yields CDR1 SGHNT and CDR2 YYREEE (reference sequence). The variable domain in full, completed from reference TRBV5-4 and TRBJ2-5, reads ETGVTQSPTHLIKTRGQQVTLRCSSQSGHNTVSWYQQALGQGPQFIFQYYREEENGRGNFPPRFSGLQFPNYSSELNVNALELDDSALYLCASSTSGREDGETQYFGPGTRLLVL.

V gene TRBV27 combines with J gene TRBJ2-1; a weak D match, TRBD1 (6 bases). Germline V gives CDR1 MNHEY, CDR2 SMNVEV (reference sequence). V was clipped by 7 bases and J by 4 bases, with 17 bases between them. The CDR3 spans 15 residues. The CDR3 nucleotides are TGTGCCAGCAAAGAGGGGGTCCGGACTTACAATGAGCAGTTCTTC. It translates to CASKEGVRTYNEQFF.

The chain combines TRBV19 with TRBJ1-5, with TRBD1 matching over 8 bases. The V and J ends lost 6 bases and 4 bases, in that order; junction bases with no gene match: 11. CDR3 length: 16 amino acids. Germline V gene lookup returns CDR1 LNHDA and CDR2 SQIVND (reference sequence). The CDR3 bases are TGTGCCAGTAGGACTCTGCGGACAGGGCGGAATCAGCCCCAGCATTTT. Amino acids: CASRTLRTGRNQPQHF.

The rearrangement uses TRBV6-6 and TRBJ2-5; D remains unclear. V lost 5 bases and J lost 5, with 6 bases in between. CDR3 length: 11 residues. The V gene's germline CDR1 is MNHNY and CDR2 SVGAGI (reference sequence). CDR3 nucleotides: TGTGCCAGCAGTAGCTGGGAGACCCAGTACTTC. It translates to CASSSWETQYF.

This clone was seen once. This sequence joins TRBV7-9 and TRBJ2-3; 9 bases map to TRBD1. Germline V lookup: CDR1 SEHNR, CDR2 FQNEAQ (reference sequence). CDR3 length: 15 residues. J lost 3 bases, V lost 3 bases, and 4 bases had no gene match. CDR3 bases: TGTGCCAGCAGCTTGACAGGGGGAGGAACAGATACGCAGTATTTT. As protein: CASSLTGGGTDTQYF.

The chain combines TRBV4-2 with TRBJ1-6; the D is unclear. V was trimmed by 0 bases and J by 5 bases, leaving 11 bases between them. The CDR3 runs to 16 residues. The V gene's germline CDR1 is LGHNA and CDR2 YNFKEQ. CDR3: CASSQDWAPNNSPLHF. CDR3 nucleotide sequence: TGTGCCAGCAGCCAAGATTGGGCTCCAAATAATTCACCCCTCCACTTT.

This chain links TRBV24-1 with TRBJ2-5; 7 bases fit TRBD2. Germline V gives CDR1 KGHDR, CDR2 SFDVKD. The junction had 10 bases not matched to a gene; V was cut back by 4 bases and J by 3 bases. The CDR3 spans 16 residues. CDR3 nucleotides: TGTGCCACCAGTGACCGTCCCCTAGCGGCCGAAGAGACCCAGTACTTC. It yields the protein CATSDRPLAAEETQYF.

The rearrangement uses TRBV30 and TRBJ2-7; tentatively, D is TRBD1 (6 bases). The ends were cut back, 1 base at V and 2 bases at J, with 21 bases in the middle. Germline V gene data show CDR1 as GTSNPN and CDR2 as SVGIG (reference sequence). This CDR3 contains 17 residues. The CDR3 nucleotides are TGTGCCTGGAGTGAGGCCCCGATTGGCAGGGGAGCCTACGAGCAGTACTTC. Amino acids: CAWSEAPIGRGAYEQYF.

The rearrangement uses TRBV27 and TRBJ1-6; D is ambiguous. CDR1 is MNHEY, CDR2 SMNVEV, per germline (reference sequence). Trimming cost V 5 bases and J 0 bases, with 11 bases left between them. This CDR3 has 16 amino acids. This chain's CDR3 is CASSRYSLSYNSPLHF. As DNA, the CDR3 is TGTGCCAGCAGTCGTTACAGTCTCTCCTATAATTCACCCCTCCACTTT.

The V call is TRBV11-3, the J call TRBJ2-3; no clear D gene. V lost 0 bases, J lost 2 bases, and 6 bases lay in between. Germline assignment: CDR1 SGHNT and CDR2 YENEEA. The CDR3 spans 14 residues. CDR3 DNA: TGTGCCAGCAGCTTAGACTCTTACACAGATACGCAGTATTTT. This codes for CASSLDSYTDTQYF.

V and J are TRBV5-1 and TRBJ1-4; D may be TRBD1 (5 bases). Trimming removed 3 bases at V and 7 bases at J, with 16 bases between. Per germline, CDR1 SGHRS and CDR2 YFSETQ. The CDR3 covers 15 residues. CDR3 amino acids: CASSSGLRGVEKLFF. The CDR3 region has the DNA TGCGCCAGCAGCTCGGGACTTCGTGGTGTTGAAAAACTGTTTTTT.

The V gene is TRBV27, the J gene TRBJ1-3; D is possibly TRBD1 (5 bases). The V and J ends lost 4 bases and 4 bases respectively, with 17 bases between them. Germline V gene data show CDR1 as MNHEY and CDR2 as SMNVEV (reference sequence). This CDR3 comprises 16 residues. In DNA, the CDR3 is TGTGCCAGCAGTTGGACGGTCCCGGGGGGGGGAAACACCATATATTTT. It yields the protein CASSWTVPGGGNTIYF.

CDR3 bases: TGTGCCAGCACCAGACTGATTAACTATGGCTACACCTTC. Translation gives CASTRLINYGYTF. The chain carries TRBV28 and TRBJ1-2; unclear D gene. CDR1 and CDR2 (germline): MDHEN, SYDVKM. This CDR3 is 13 amino acids long. The V end was cut by 7 bases, the J end by 1 base, with 10 bases between.

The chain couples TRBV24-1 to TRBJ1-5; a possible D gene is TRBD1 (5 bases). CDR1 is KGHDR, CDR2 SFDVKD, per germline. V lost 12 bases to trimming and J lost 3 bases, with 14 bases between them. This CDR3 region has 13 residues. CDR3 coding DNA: TGTGCCGTGGGAAAGGGGATCAATCAGCCCCAGCATTTT. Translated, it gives CAVGKGINQPQHF.

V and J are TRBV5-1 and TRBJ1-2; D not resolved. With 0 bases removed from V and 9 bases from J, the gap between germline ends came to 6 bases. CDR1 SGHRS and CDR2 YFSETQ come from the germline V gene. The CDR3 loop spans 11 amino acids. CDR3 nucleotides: TGCGCCAGCAGCTTGGGACTAAGCTACACCTTC. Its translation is CASSLGLSYTF.

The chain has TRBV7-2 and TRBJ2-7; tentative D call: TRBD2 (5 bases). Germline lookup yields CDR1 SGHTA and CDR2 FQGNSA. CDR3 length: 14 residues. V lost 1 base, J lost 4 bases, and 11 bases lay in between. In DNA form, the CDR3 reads TGTGCCAGCAGCTTAGGGGTTCGGGGATACGAGCAGTACTTC. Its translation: CASSLGVRGYEQYF.

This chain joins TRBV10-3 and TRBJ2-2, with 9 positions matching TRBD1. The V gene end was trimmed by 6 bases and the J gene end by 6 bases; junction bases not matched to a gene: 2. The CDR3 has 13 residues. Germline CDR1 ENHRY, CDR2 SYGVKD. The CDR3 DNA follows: TGTGCCATCAGGCGGACAGGGGCCGGGGAGCTGTTTTTT. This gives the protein CAIRRTGAGELFF.

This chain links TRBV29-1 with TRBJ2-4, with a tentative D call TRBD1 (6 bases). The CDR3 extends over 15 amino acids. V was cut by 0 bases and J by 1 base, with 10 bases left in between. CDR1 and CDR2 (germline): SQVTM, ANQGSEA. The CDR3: CSVEEGAGAKNIQYF. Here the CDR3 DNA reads TGCAGCGTTGAAGAGGGGGCTGGGGCCAAAAACATTCAGTACTTC.

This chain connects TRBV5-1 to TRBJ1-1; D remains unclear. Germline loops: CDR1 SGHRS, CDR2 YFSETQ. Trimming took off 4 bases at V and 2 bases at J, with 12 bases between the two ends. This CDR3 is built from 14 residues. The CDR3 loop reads CASSPWTGNTEAFF. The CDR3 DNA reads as TGCGCCAGCAGCCCCTGGACTGGAAACACTGAAGCTTTCTTT.

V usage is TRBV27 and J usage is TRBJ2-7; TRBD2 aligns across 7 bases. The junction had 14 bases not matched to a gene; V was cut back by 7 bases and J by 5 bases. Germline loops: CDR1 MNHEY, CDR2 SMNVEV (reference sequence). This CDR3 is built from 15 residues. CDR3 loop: CASTGLGGTGNEQYF. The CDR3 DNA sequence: TGTGCCAGCACCGGGCTGGGGGGGACCGGGAACGAGCAGTACTTC.

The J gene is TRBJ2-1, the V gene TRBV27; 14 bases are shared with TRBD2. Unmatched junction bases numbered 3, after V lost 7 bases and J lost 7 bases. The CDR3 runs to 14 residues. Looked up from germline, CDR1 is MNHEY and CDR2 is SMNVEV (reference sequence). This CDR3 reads CASTRLAGGNEQFF. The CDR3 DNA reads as TGTGCCAGCACCAGACTAGCGGGAGGGAATGAGCAGTTCTTC.

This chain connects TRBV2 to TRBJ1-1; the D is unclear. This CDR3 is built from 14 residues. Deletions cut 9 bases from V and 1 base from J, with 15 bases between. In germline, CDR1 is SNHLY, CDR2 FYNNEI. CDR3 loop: CASVSARGNTEAFF. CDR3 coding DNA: TGTGCCAGTGTATCGGCCCGAGGGAACACTGAAGCTTTCTTT.